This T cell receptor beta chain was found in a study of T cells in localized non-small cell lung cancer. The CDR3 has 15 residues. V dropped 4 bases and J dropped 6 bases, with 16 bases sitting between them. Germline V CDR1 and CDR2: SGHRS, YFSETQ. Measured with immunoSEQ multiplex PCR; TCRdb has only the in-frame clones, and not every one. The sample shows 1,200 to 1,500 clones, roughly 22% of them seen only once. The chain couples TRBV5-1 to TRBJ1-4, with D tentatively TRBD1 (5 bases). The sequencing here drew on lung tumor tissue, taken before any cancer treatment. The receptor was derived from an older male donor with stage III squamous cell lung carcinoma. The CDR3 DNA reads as TGCGCCAGCAGCACAAGGGGACCGGCTGATGAAAAACTGTTTTTT. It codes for CASSTRGPADEKLFF.